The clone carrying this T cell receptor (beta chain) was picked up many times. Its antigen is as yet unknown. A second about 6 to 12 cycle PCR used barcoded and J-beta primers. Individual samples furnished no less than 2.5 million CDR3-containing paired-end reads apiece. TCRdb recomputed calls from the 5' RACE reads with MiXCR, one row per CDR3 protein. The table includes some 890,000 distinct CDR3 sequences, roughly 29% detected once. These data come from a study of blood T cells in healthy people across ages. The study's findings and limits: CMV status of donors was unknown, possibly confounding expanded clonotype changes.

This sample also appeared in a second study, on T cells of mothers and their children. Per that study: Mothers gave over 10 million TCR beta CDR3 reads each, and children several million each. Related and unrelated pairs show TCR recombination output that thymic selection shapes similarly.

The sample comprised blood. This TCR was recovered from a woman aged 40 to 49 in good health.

CDR3 loop: CASPLRANQPQHF. CDR3 bases: TGTGCCAGCCCTTTAAGGGCCAATCAGCCCCAGCATTTT. The chain carries TRBV6-1 and TRBJ1-5; D ambiguous. V was clipped by 8 bases and J by 3 bases, with 11 bases between them. Per the germline V gene, CDR1 is MNHNS and CDR2 is SASEGT. This CDR3 comprises 13 residues.